Below, 10 T cell receptor beta chains from the same sample are listed, as sequenced in a study of STAT5B mutations in CD4+ large granular lymphocyte leukemia. The protocol was immunoSEQ multiplex PCR, while the TCRdb copy is restricted to in-frame clones and leaves out a portion. The table records about 38,000 clones, about 82% of them present only once. Source material: CD4+ T cells from blood buffy coats. All receptors derive from a human donor in good health.

As regards this clone: Other DNA sequences within the sample encode an identical CDR3. This chain links TRBV4-1 with TRBJ2-5; 9 bases fit TRBD2. V was clipped by 1 base and J by 3 bases; unmatched bases: 3. From germline, CDR1 is MGHRA and CDR2 YSYEKL. CDR3 length: 15 amino acids. The CDR3 sequence is CASSQGRGGEETQYF. DNA for the CDR3: TGCGCCAGCAGCCAAGGGCGGGGGGGAGAAGAGACCCAGTACTTC.

CDR3 bases: TGTGCCAGCAGCCAAACCCAGGGGGTTGGAGAGACCCAGTACTTC. Its protein product is CASSQTQGVGETQYF. This chain links TRBV6-5 with TRBJ2-5; 7 bases map to TRBD1. The CDR3 consists of 15 residues. Germline trimming cut 6 bases from V and 4 bases from J; bases unmatched to any gene: 11. Germline-derived CDR1 and CDR2 are MNHEY and SVGAGI.

The rearrangement uses TRBV5-1 and TRBJ2-1; 7 positions match TRBD1. Germline V gives CDR1 SGHRS, CDR2 YFSETQ. V dropped 2 bases and J dropped 9; count of bases not matched to a gene: 11. The CDR3 is made up of 15 amino acids. The CDR3, as DNA: TGCGCCAGCAGCTTTCGGACAGGCACTAACGCTGAGCAGTTCTTC. Its translation is CASSFRTGTNAEQFF.

The chain recombines TRBV18 with TRBJ1-4; D is ambiguous. V dropped 6 bases and J dropped 0 bases, with 8 bases sitting between them. Germline V gives CDR1 KGHSH, CDR2 LQKENI. CDR3 length: 14 residues. CDR3 amino acids: CASSTDATNEKLFF. CDR3 bases: TGTGCCAGCTCTACAGATGCAACTAATGAAAAACTGTTTTTT.

The chain joins TRBV6-1 to TRBJ1-1; D is possibly TRBD1 (6 bases). CDR1 and CDR2 from the germline V gene are MNHNS and SASEGT. V lost 2 bases, J lost 1 base, and 8 bases lay in between. This CDR3 has 14 residues. CDR3 amino acids: CASSERGRNTEAFF. For the CDR3, the DNA is TGTGCCAGCAGTGAAAGGGGGAGGAACACTGAAGCTTTCTTT.

The chain employs TRBV9 and TRBJ2-7; TRBD1 matches 11 bases. Germline V lookup: CDR1 SGDLS, CDR2 YYNGEE. After removal of 0 bases from V and 2 bases from J, the junction contained 4 bases not matched to a gene. This CDR3 has 16 residues. This chain's CDR3 is CASSVGGTGGPYEQYF. CDR3 DNA: TGTGCCAGCAGCGTAGGGGGGACAGGGGGTCCCTACGAGCAGTACTTC.

V usage is TRBV5-1 and J usage is TRBJ1-4, with 10 bases aligning to TRBD1. V was pared by 3 bases and J by 2 bases, with 7 bases of the junction left unmatched. Germline V CDR1 and CDR2: SGHRS, YFSETQ. There are 17 residues in the CDR3. CDR3 region: CASSSRDRGRTNEKLFF. The CDR3 DNA is TGCGCCAGCAGCTCCCGGGACAGGGGACGCACTAATGAAAAACTGTTTTTT.

The chain couples TRBV29-1 to TRBJ2-5; D remains unclear. The V end was cut by 7 bases, the J end by 2 bases, with 8 bases between. This CDR3 spans 11 amino acids. In germline, CDR1 is SQVTM, CDR2 ANQGSEA. Written as DNA, the CDR3 is TGCAGCGCGCGCAGACAAGAGACCCAGTACTTC. Its protein product is CSARRQETQYF.

The chain links TRBV28 to TRBJ1-4, with D unclear. Germline assignment: CDR1 MDHEN and CDR2 SYDVKM. There are 15 residues in the CDR3. Deletions cut 6 bases from V and 8 bases from J, with 19 bases between. The CDR3 DNA is TGTGCCAGCAGCCCAAGACGGGCCCCCGGCGAAAAACTGTTTTTT. Protein product: CASSPRRAPGEKLFF.

The chain recombines TRBV19 with TRBJ2-5; 7 positions agree with TRBD1. J lost 5 bases, V lost 5 bases, and 11 bases had no gene match. The CDR3 runs 15 residues. The germline V gene has CDR1 LNHDA and CDR2 SQIVND (reference sequence). The CDR3 reads CASSPQGVSGETQYF. DNA of the CDR3: TGTGCCAGTAGTCCCCAGGGGGTATCGGGTGAGACCCAGTACTTC.